The 26 T cell receptor beta chains presented below share a single source sample, sequenced in a study of blood T cell repertoires in COVID-19. TCRdb's copy holds only in-frame clones and misses some; the assay was immunoSEQ multiplex PCR. The repertoire holds under 350,000 clones, 80% to 90% seen once, with about 4% in the top ten. What was sequenced was PBMCs or T cells enriched from blood (not recorded which). The origin of the receptors is a woman aged 40-49 years with acute COVID-19.

The genes are TRBV13 and TRBJ1-1; D perhaps matches TRBD1 (6 bases). CDR3 length: 13 residues. The germline gives CDR1 PRHDT, CDR2 FYEKMQ (reference sequence). With 0 bases removed from V and 7 bases from J, the gap between germline ends came to 9 bases. CDR3 loop: CASSLGRGGEAFF. The CDR3 nucleotides are TGTGCCAGCAGCTTAGGCAGGGGCGGTGAAGCTTTCTTT. The variable domain in full, with the rest retrieved from reference TRBV13 and TRBJ1-1, is AAGVIQSPRHLIKEKRETATLKCYPIPRHDTVYWYQQGPGQDPQFLISFYEKMQSDKGSIPDRFSAQQFSDYHSELNMSSLELGDSALYFCASSLGRGGEAFFGQGTRLTVV.

The chain recombines TRBV19 with TRBJ1-2; 9 bases are shared with TRBD1. J lost 4 bases, V lost 5 bases, and 14 bases had no gene match. The CDR3 totals 17 residues. CDR1 and CDR2 from the germline V gene are LNHDA and SQIVND (reference sequence). The CDR3 DNA reads as TGTGCCAGTAGTTTCTCGACAGGGGGTCTTTTGGGCTATGGCTACACCTTC. It specifies CASSFSTGGLLGYGYTF.

The chain combines TRBV6-4 with TRBJ2-2; D may be TRBD2 (7 bases). The germline V and J ends were trimmed by 8 bases and 5 bases, with 15 bases remaining between them. The CDR3 sequence is 14 residues long. Germline assignment: CDR1 MRHNA and CDR2 SNTAGT. Here the CDR3 DNA reads TGTGCCAGCCTCGGGGGGCGGGGGACCGGGGAGCTGTTTTTT. Translated, it gives CASLGGRGTGELFF.

The chain couples TRBV27 to TRBJ1-6; TRBD1 might be the D (6 bases). Germline V gene lookup returns CDR1 MNHEY and CDR2 SMNVEV (reference sequence). The germline V and J ends were trimmed by 6 bases and 4 bases, with 16 bases remaining between them. The CDR3 covers 16 residues. This CDR3 reads CASSTPGASYNSPLHF. The CDR3, as DNA: TGTGCCAGCAGCACCCCAGGGGCCTCTTATAATTCACCCCTCCACTTT.

The chain carries TRBV7-9 and TRBJ1-5; D is perhaps TRBD1 (6 bases). Germline loops: CDR1 SEHNR, CDR2 FQNEAQ (reference sequence). The germline V and J ends were trimmed by 0 bases and 5 bases, with 11 bases remaining between them. This CDR3 comprises 15 residues. The CDR3 here is CASSLAEAGDQPQHF. CDR3 DNA: TGTGCCAGCAGCTTAGCGGAGGCAGGGGATCAGCCCCAGCATTTT.

The chain couples TRBV18 to TRBJ2-5, with D unresolved. In germline, CDR1 is KGHSH, CDR2 LQKENI. The CDR3 runs 14 residues. Trimming took 0 bases from V and 1 from J, leaving 6 bases between them. The CDR3 loop reads CASSPPSIQETQYF. The CDR3, as DNA: TGTGCCAGCTCACCACCATCAATCCAAGAGACCCAGTACTTC.

The chain joins TRBV28 to TRBJ1-6; 8 bases are shared with TRBD1. The CDR3 extends over 15 amino acids. Germline CDR1 is MDHEN and CDR2 is SYDVKM. J gave up 6 bases and V 8 bases, and 9 bases lay outside the gene matches. The CDR3 spells CASRQGAGVNSPLHF. The CDR3 bases are TGTGCCAGCCGGCAGGGGGCAGGGGTTAATTCACCCCTCCACTTT.

The chain couples TRBV18 to TRBJ1-2, with a weak D call TRBD1 (5 bases). Trimming took 0 bases from V and 6 from J, leaving 14 bases between them. The CDR3 totals 15 residues. Germline-derived CDR1 and CDR2 are KGHSH and LQKENI. The CDR3 coding sequence is TGTGCCAGCTCACCACCGAGTAGGGAGGGGAATGGCTACACCTTC. It yields the protein CASSPPSREGNGYTF.

This rearrangement joins TRBV6-5 to TRBJ2-7; 8 positions agree with TRBD1. Germline-derived CDR1 and CDR2 are MNHEY and SVGAGI. The CDR3 totals 14 residues. The ends lost 8 bases at V and 3 bases at J; junction bases unmatched: 9. In nucleotides, the CDR3 is TGTGCCAGCTCGGGGACAGGCCCTCTCTACGAGCAGTACTTC. Protein product: CASSGTGPLYEQYF.

This chain links TRBV4-3 with TRBJ1-2; 11 positions agree with TRBD1. Germline loops: CDR1 LGHNA, CDR2 YSLEER. The V and J ends lost 4 bases and 4 bases, in that order; junction bases with no gene match: 5. The CDR3 sequence is 15 residues long. The DNA for the CDR3 is TGCGCCAGCAGCCGCGGGACAGGGGGGGCCTATGGCTACACCTTC. The encoded protein is CASSRGTGGAYGYTF.

The V call is TRBV5-1, the J call TRBJ2-3; 8 nucleotides match TRBD2. Trimming cost V 0 bases and J 4 bases; bases outside gene matches: 7. The germline CDR1 and CDR2 sequences are SGHRS and YFSETQ. The CDR3 sequence is 16 residues long. CDR3 in DNA: TGCGCCAGCAGCTTGGAGGTTGCGGGGGGTGCAGATACGCAGTATTTT. Protein: CASSLEVAGGADTQYF.

The chain combines TRBV28 with TRBJ1-1, with 7 bases fitting TRBD1. Per the germline V gene, CDR1 is MDHEN and CDR2 is SYDVKM. The CDR3 extends over 15 amino acids. Trimming took 6 bases from V and 3 from J; bases not matched to a gene: 10. The DNA of the CDR3 is TGTGCCAGCAGCCTACTACAGGGGACGGACACTGAAGCTTTCTTT. This gives the protein CASSLLQGTDTEAFF.

The CDR3 sequence is CASSLVGAQLAANNEQFF. In DNA form, the CDR3 reads TGTGCCAGCAGCTTAGTCGGGGCTCAACTAGCGGCAAACAATGAGCAGTTCTTC. The V call is TRBV7-2, the J call TRBJ2-1, with 8 bases lining up with TRBD2. CDR1 is SGHTA, CDR2 FQGNSA, per germline. This CDR3 is 18 amino acids long. Trimming at V came to 1 base and at J to 5 bases, leaving 13 bases not matched to a gene.

V and J are TRBV18 and TRBJ1-3, with D uncertain. This CDR3 is 15 amino acids long. Germline CDR1 and CDR2: KGHSH and LQKENI. V dropped 2 bases and J dropped 0 bases, with 8 bases sitting between them. The chain's CDR3 is CASSPDGRSGNTIYF. Here the CDR3 DNA reads TGTGCCAGCTCACCAGATGGGCGCTCTGGAAACACCATATATTTT.

V gene TRBV7-9 combines with J gene TRBJ1-2, with 7 bases matching TRBD1. Trimming at V came to 1 base and at J to 4 bases, leaving 6 bases not matched to a gene. CDR1 and CDR2 (germline): SEHNR, FQNEAQ (reference sequence). The CDR3 covers 15 residues. The CDR3 region is CASSLVWDSPYGYTF. The CDR3, as DNA: TGTGCCAGCAGCTTAGTGTGGGACAGTCCCTATGGCTACACCTTC.

The chain has TRBV3-1 (or the pseudogene TRBV3-2) and TRBJ2-7, with a tentative D call TRBD1 (6 bases). The CDR3 spans 11 residues. Germline V gives CDR1 LGHDT, CDR2 YNNKEL (reference sequence). In DNA, the CDR3 is TGTGTCGGGACACCTCCCTACGAGCAGTACTTC. Its protein product is CVGTPPYEQYF.

Only one count was recorded for this clone. The chain joins TRBV3-1 (or the pseudogene TRBV3-2) to TRBJ2-7; D may be TRBD2 (5 bases). This CDR3 region has 14 residues. From germline, CDR1 is LGHDT and CDR2 YNNKEL (reference sequence). Trimming stripped 4 bases from V and 6 bases from J, with 16 bases between. The CDR3 DNA reads TGTGCCAGCAGCCCCACCAACGGGGATGTCGAGCAGTACTTC. Protein: CASSPTNGDVEQYF.

The rearrangement links TRBV6-5 to TRBJ2-2; D is perhaps TRBD2 (5 bases). Germline loops: CDR1 MNHEY, CDR2 SVGAGI. The CDR3 runs to 13 residues. Trimming shortened V by 6 bases and J by 5 bases, and 10 bases separated the two germline ends. DNA for the CDR3: TGTGCCAGCAGAACTAGGGTGACCGGGGAGCTGTTTTTT. Protein product: CASRTRVTGELFF.

The chain is built from TRBV19 and TRBJ2-7; 7 bases line up with TRBD2. The germline CDR1 and CDR2 sequences are LNHDA and SQIVND (reference sequence). The CDR3 sequence is 15 residues long. Trimming took 3 bases from V and 0 from J; bases not matched to a gene: 5. The CDR3 nucleotides are TGTGCCAGTAGTATTAAGGGAGGGAGCTCCTACGAGCAGTACTTC. Protein product: CASSIKGGSSYEQYF.

The V call is TRBV11-2, the J call TRBJ2-1; 7 bases are shared with TRBD1. Germline-derived CDR1 and CDR2 are SGHAT and FQNNGV. After removal of 5 bases from V and 0 bases from J, the junction contained 7 bases not matched to a gene. CDR3 size: 16 residues. The CDR3 DNA is TGTGCCAGCAGCCTCGGACAGGAGATCTCCTACAATGAGCAGTTCTTC. As protein: CASSLGQEISYNEQFF. Using reference TRBV11-2 and TRBJ2-1 for the parts outside the CDR3, the full variable domain is EAGVAQSPRYKIIEKRQSVAFWCNPISGHATLYWYQQILGQGPKLLIQFQNNGVVDDSQLPKDRFSAERLKGVDSTLKIQPAKLEDSAVYLCASSLGQEISYNEQFFGPGTRLTVL.

The chain carries TRBV4-2 and TRBJ2-2; D is undetermined. CDR3 length: 14 amino acids. Looked up from germline, CDR1 is LGHNA and CDR2 is YNFKEQ. The ends were cut back, 4 bases at V and 3 bases at J, with 9 bases in the middle. Written as DNA, the CDR3 is TGTGCCAGCAGCCTACAACAAGACACCGGGGAGCTGTTTTTT. Translation: CASSLQQDTGELFF.

The chain joins TRBV4-3 to TRBJ1-1; D remains ambiguous. Germline V CDR1 and CDR2: LGHNA, YSLEER. The ends were cut back, 0 bases at V and 6 bases at J, with 8 bases in the middle. This CDR3 region has 13 residues. The CDR3 loop reads CASSQDWGAEAFF. The CDR3, as DNA: TGCGCCAGCAGCCAAGACTGGGGAGCTGAAGCTTTCTTT.

This chain links TRBV7-9 with TRBJ2-1; D is perhaps TRBD1 (5 bases). Trimming shortened V by 4 bases and J by 4 bases, and 14 bases separated the two germline ends. Germline V lookup: CDR1 SEHNR, CDR2 FQNEAQ (reference sequence). CDR3 length equals 15 residues. DNA for the CDR3: TGTGCCAGCAGCTCCTACCTGGACATTTACAATGAGCAGTTCTTC. Protein sequence: CASSSYLDIYNEQFF. Full variable domain (outside the CDR3, taken from reference TRBV7-9 and TRBJ2-1): DTGVSQNPRHKITKRGQNVTFRCDPISEHNRLYWYRQTLGQGPEFLTYFQNEAQLEKSRLLSDRFSAERPKGSFSTLEIQRTEQGDSAMYLCASSSYLDIYNEQFFGPGTRLTVL.

The V and J genes are TRBV28 and TRBJ1-1; 7 bases agree with TRBD1. Germline assignment: CDR1 MDHEN and CDR2 SYDVKM. This CDR3 region has 11 residues. The junction had 3 bases not matched to a gene; V was cut back by 7 bases and J by 7 bases. The CDR3 sequence: CASNDRVEAFF. The CDR3 nucleotides are TGTGCCAGCAACGACAGGGTTGAAGCTTTCTTT.

The chain joins TRBV3-1 (or the pseudogene TRBV3-2) to TRBJ2-7; 7 bases map to TRBD2. Trimming took 1 base from V and 0 from J; bases not matched to a gene: 0. Germline CDR1 reads LGHDT; CDR2 reads YNNKEL (reference sequence). The length of the CDR3 is 14 residues. CDR3 residues: CASSQGEGSYEQYF. The CDR3 DNA is TGTGCCAGCAGCCAAGGGGAGGGCTCCTACGAGCAGTACTTC.

This clone was seen a single time. The sample contains more than one DNA sequence encoding this CDR3. V is TRBV7-9 and J is TRBJ1-5; D possibly corresponds to TRBD1 (5 bases). V lost 1 base and J 0 bases, leaving 7 bases between the germline ends. The CDR3 sequence is 15 residues long. From germline, CDR1 is SEHNR and CDR2 FQNEAQ (reference sequence). The CDR3 region has the DNA TGTGCCAGCAGCTTAGGGGGGGATAGCAATCAGCCCCAGCATTTT. It encodes CASSLGGDSNQPQHF.